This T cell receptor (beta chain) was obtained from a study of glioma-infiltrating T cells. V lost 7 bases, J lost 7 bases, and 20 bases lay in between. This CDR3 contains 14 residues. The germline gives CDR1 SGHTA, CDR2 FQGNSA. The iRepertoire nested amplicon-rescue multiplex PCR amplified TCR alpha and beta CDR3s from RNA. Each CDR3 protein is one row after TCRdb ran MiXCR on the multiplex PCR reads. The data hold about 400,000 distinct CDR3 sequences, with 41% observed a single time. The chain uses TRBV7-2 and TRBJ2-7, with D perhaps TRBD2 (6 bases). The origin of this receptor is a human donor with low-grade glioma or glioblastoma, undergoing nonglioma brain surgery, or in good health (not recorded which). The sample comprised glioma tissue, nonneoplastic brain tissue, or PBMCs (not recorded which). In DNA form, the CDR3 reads TGTGCCAGCACCTGGGGATCCGGCGGAGGGGAGCAGTACTTC. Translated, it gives CASTWGSGGGEQYF.